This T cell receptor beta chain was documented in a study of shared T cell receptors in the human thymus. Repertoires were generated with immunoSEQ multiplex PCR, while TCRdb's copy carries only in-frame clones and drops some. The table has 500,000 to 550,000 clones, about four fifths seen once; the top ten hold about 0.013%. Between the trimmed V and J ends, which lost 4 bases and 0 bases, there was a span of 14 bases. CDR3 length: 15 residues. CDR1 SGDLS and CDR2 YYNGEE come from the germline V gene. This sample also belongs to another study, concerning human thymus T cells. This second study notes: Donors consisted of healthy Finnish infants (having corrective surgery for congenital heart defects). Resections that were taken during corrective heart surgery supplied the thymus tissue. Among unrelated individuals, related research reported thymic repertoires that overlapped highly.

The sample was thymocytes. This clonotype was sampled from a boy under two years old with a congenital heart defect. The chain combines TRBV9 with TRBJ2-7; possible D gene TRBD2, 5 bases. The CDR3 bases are TGTGCCAGCAGCCCCAAAGCGGAGAGCTCCTACGAGCAGTACTTC. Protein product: CASSPKAESSYEQYF.